One sample yielded the 31 T cell receptor beta chains listed below, sequenced in a study of T-cell reconstitution after alpha-beta-depleted transplantation in children. Unique molecular identifiers were incorporated into the prepared TCRbeta library. Each CDR3 protein gets one entry after TCRdb re-called the PCR reads with MiXCR. Of more than 85,000 distinct CDR3 sequences listed, 10% to 13% were seen once; the top ten hold roughly 8%. The material sequenced was PBMCs from the stem cell graft donor, taken from the stem cell graft. These receptors were taken from a human donor who donated a stem cell graft to a child with acute lymphoblastic leukemia.

This clonotype was found many times. The chain is built from TRBV29-1 and TRBJ2-5; 8 bases map to TRBD2. The CDR3 is 17 amino acids. Germline trimming cut 8 bases from V and 5 bases from J; bases unmatched to any gene: 22. Germline lookup yields CDR1 SQVTM and CDR2 ANQGSEA. In DNA form, the CDR3 reads TGCAGCACAGGGCACATCGGGACTAGGACTCCTTGGGAGACCCAGTACTTC. As protein: CSTGHIGTRTPWETQYF.

At least ten counts were recorded for this clonotype. This rearrangement joins TRBV27 to TRBJ1-6; D possibly corresponds to TRBD1 (6 bases). V gave up 5 bases and J gave up 10 bases, with 18 bases separating them. This CDR3 has 15 residues. Germline V gene data show CDR1 as MNHEY and CDR2 as SMNVEV (reference sequence). The CDR3 region is CASSAWGQGNSPLHF. DNA of the CDR3: TGTGCCAGCAGTGCTTGGGGACAAGGTAACTCACCCCTCCACTTT.

This clonotype was picked up many times. The rearrangement links TRBV29-1 to TRBJ1-2; D is undetermined. Trimming pared 8 bases from V and 4 bases from J, leaving 14 bases between. The CDR3 is 12 residues long. Looked up from germline, CDR1 is SQVTM and CDR2 is ANQGSEA. Here the CDR3 DNA reads TGCAGCCCGGACCATCCCCTCTATGGCTACACCTTC. This sequence encodes CSPDHPLYGYTF. The whole variable domain, remainder taken from reference TRBV29-1 and TRBJ1-2, is SAVISQKPSRDICQRGTSLTIQCQVDSQVTMMFWYRQQPGQSLTLIATANQGSEATYESGFVIDKFPISRPNLTFSTLTVSNMSPEDSSIYLCSPDHPLYGYTFGSGTRLTVV.

This clonotype was detected ten times or more. The chain carries TRBV4-3 and TRBJ1-5; possible D gene TRBD1, 6 bases. The CDR3 is 14 amino acids. The V gene lost 4 bases and the J gene lost 4 bases, with 11 bases spanning the gap. Per germline, CDR1 LGHNA and CDR2 YSLEER. CDR3 protein: CASSLDSQNQPQHF. The DNA of the CDR3 is TGCGCCAGCAGCCTGGACAGTCAAAATCAGCCCCAGCATTTT.

This clonotype was found many times. This sequence joins TRBV5-1 and TRBJ1-3; D not resolved. The CDR3 has 17 amino acids. In germline, CDR1 is SGHRS, CDR2 YFSETQ. Deletions cut 0 bases from V and 0 bases from J, with 13 bases between. CDR3 in amino acids: CASSLDGRADSGNTIYF. The CDR3 DNA is TGCGCCAGCAGCTTGGATGGGCGGGCAGACTCTGGAAACACCATATATTTT. The full variable domain, completed using reference TRBV5-1 and TRBJ1-3, is KAGVTQTPRYLIKTRGQQVTLSCSPISGHRSVSWYQQTPGQGLQFLFEYFSETQRNKGNFPGRFSGRQFSNSRSEMNVSTLELGDSALYLCASSLDGRADSGNTIYFGEGSWLTVV.

This clonotype occurred many times. The chain uses TRBV6-5 and TRBJ1-4; maybe TRBD1 (6 bases). CDR1 MNHEY and CDR2 SVGAGI come from the germline V gene. V was trimmed by 4 bases and J by 8 bases, leaving 20 bases between them. The CDR3 has 16 amino acids. CDR3 sequence reads: CASSSRTGTRGEKLFF. The CDR3 bases are TGTGCCAGCAGTTCTCGAACAGGGACCCGGGGCGAAAAACTGTTTTTT.

This clonotype was seen repeatedly, ten times or more. The V gene is TRBV5-1, the J gene TRBJ2-7; 8 nucleotides agree with TRBD1. CDR3 length: 16 residues. The V gene's germline CDR1 is SGHRS and CDR2 YFSETQ. The ends lost 3 bases at V and 0 bases at J; junction bases unmatched: 8. The DNA for the CDR3 is TGCGCCAGCAGCTGGGGGAAGGACAGGGCCTCCTACGAGCAGTACTTC. Its translation is CASSWGKDRASYEQYF.

This clonotype was counted ten times or more. The V call is TRBV5-1, the J call TRBJ2-5; 9 nucleotides agree with TRBD1. J lost 5 bases, V lost 0 bases, and 2 bases had no gene match. The CDR3 sequence is 14 residues long. CDR1 and CDR2 (germline): SGHRS, YFSETQ. CDR3 coding DNA: TGCGCCAGCAGCTTGGGGACAGGGGCCGAGACCCAGTACTTC. The encoded protein is CASSLGTGAETQYF.

This clonotype was seen at least ten times. V is TRBV4-3 and J is TRBJ2-1; D uncertain. Germline V lookup: CDR1 LGHNA, CDR2 YSLEER. There are 15 residues in the CDR3. The V gene lost 0 bases and the J gene lost 0 bases, with 6 bases spanning the gap. Written as DNA, the CDR3 is TGCGCCAGCAGCCAAGATCGGATCTCCTACAATGAGCAGTTCTTC. As protein: CASSQDRISYNEQFF.

This clonotype was observed a handful of times. V usage is TRBV6-2 or TRBV6-3 and J usage is TRBJ1-5; weak D call: TRBD1 (6 bases). The CDR3 is 18 residues long. The germline V gene has CDR1 MNHEY and CDR2 SVGEGT. Trimming stripped 4 bases from V and 5 bases from J, with 24 bases between. CDR3 in DNA: TGTGCCAGCAGTTGGGACCTTTGCGGGGGCGTGTGTTATCAGCCCCAGCATTTT. Protein: CASSWDLCGGVCYQPQHF.

This clonotype was seen more than once but under ten times. The chain links TRBV20-1 to TRBJ1-1, with unresolved D. The CDR3 length is 13 residues. Germline-derived CDR1 and CDR2 are DFQATT and SNEGSKA (reference sequence). V gave up 1 base and J gave up 4 bases, with 10 bases separating them. The CDR3 is CSARGGGGTEAFF. As DNA, the CDR3 is TGCAGTGCTAGAGGGGGAGGAGGCACTGAAGCTTTCTTT.

The sample holds many counts of this clonotype. The rearrangement uses TRBV12-3 or TRBV12-4 and TRBJ2-4; D unclear. V dropped 3 bases and J dropped 0 bases, with 6 bases sitting between them. This CDR3 has 14 amino acids. In DNA form, the CDR3 reads TGTGCCAGCAGTTTGACTTCAGCCAAAAACATTCAGTACTTC. Its translation: CASSLTSAKNIQYF.

The table lists this clonotype with many counts. The chain recombines TRBV12-3 or TRBV12-4 with TRBJ2-3; D may match TRBD1 or TRBD2 (6 bases each). Trimming took 5 bases from V and 3 from J, leaving 15 bases between them. This CDR3 region has 15 residues. The CDR3 region has the DNA TGTGCCAGCAGTACCCGAGGGGGGTTGACAGATACGCAGTATTTT. This codes for CASSTRGGLTDTQYF.

The sample holds many counts of this clonotype. This chain connects TRBV7-2 to TRBJ1-1; D ambiguous. The CDR3 sequence is 16 residues long. Germline CDR1 SGHTA, CDR2 FQGNSA. V shed 1 base and J shed 4 bases, with 16 bases lying between them. CDR3 amino acids: CASSLVYGRKGTEAFF. CDR3 coding DNA: TGTGCCAGCAGCTTAGTGTATGGCAGGAAGGGCACTGAAGCTTTCTTT.

The chain is built from TRBV20-1 and TRBJ2-7; 8 bases align to TRBD2. The CDR3 contains 14 residues. With 2 bases clipped from V and 5 bases from J, the junction kept 8 bases outside the gene matches. From germline, CDR1 is DFQATT and CDR2 SNEGSKA (reference sequence). The CDR3 region is CSARIAGRGNEQYF. CDR3 bases: TGCAGTGCTAGAATAGCGGGGAGAGGGAACGAGCAGTACTTC.

The rearrangement links TRBV12-5 to TRBJ1-2, with 9 bases fitting TRBD1. This CDR3 spans 22 amino acids. The germline CDR1 and CDR2 sequences are LGHNT and FRNRAP. V lost 0 bases and J lost 0; bases outside the gene matches: 20. The DNA of the CDR3 is TGTGCTAGTGGTTTGGTACTCGTCGCCCCGACAGGGGGTCTGTCCGCTAACTATGGCTACACCTTC. As protein: CASGLVLVAPTGGLSANYGYTF.

This clonotype came up many times. The genes are TRBV7-2 and TRBJ2-7, with 8 bases fitting TRBD2. Germline CDR1 is SGHTA and CDR2 is FQGNSA. The CDR3 consists of 15 residues. The trim removed 1 base at V and 3 bases at J, leaving 5 bases unmatched. The CDR3 spells CASSLVGGEGYEQYF. As DNA, the CDR3 is TGTGCCAGCAGCTTAGTCGGGGGGGAAGGCTACGAGCAGTACTTC.

This clonotype was counted many times. The J gene is TRBJ2-7, the V gene TRBV9, with D uncertain. CDR1 and CDR2 from the germline V gene are SGDLS and YYNGEE. Trimming took 7 bases from V and 5 from J, leaving 10 bases between them. The CDR3 covers 11 residues. CDR3 nucleotides: TGTGCCAGCGGGCCGGAGAACGAGCAGTACTTC. It encodes CASGPENEQYF. The variable domain in full, with the rest retrieved from reference TRBV9 and TRBJ2-7, is DSGVTQTPKHLITATGQRVTLRCSPRSGDLSVYWYQQSLDQGLQFLIQYYNGEERAKGNILERFSAQQFPDLHSELNLSSLELGDSALYFCASGPENEQYFGPGTRLTVT.

This clonotype showed up many times. The chain employs TRBV28 and TRBJ2-1; D call uncertain. Germline V gene lookup returns CDR1 MDHEN and CDR2 SYDVKM. CDR3 length: 12 residues. Trimming cost V 2 bases and J 2 bases, with 1 base left between them. The CDR3 is CASSLTYNEQFF. The CDR3, as DNA: TGTGCCAGCAGTTTAACCTACAATGAGCAGTTCTTC. Combining the CDR3 with reference TRBV28 and TRBJ2-1 gives the whole variable domain DVKVTQSSRYLVKRTGEKVFLECVQDMDHENMFWYRQDPGLGLRLIYFSYDVKMKEKGDIPEGYSVSREKKERFSLILESASTNQTSMYLCASSLTYNEQFFGPGTRLTVL.

This clonotype occurred many times. The chain is built from TRBV5-1 and TRBJ1-2, with D possibly TRBD1 on 5 matching bases. Trimming left V 4 bases short and J 9 bases short, with 13 bases between. The CDR3 is made up of 12 amino acids. Germline-derived CDR1 and CDR2 are SGHRS and YFSETQ. CDR3 in amino acids: CASSPPTDRYTF. DNA for the CDR3: TGCGCCAGCAGCCCTCCGACAGACCGCTACACCTTC.

This clonotype has a count of ten or more. The gene calls are TRBV20-1 and TRBJ1-2; D is ambiguous. The germline CDR1 and CDR2 sequences are DFQATT and SNEGSKA (reference sequence). Trimming shortened V by 6 bases and J by 4 bases, and 12 bases separated the two germline ends. This CDR3 comprises 12 residues. In nucleotides, the CDR3 is TGCAGTGCCCCGCGCGGATCCTATGGCTACACCTTC. Amino acids: CSAPRGSYGYTF.

Many counts were recorded for this clonotype. The genes are TRBV7-2 and TRBJ1-2; 9 nucleotides match TRBD1. The germline gives CDR1 SGHTA, CDR2 FQGNSA. V lost 5 bases, J lost 3 bases, and 4 bases stayed unmatched. CDR3 length: 14 amino acids. CDR3 protein: CASSVGTGYYGYTF. For the CDR3, the DNA is TGTGCCAGCAGCGTAGGGACAGGGTACTATGGCTACACCTTC.

In its sample, this clonotype was seen many times. This chain links TRBV4-3 with TRBJ2-3; D perhaps matches TRBD2 (7 bases). CDR1 and CDR2 from the germline V gene are LGHNA and YSLEER. Trimming took 3 bases from V and 1 from J, leaving 17 bases between them. The length of the CDR3 is 17 residues. CDR3 nucleotide sequence: TGCGCCAGCAGCCAGGGTATGGGGGGGCAAGGCACAGATACGCAGTATTTT. Its protein is CASSQGMGGQGTDTQYF.

This clonotype has a count of ten or more. The chain couples TRBV18 to TRBJ2-4; D call uncertain. Deletions cut 2 bases from V and 0 bases from J, with 5 bases between. This CDR3 contains 14 residues. Germline V gives CDR1 KGHSH, CDR2 LQKENI. CDR3 sequence: CASSPSLAKNIQYF. DNA for the CDR3: TGTGCCAGCTCACCATCCCTAGCCAAAAACATTCAGTACTTC.

This clonotype was counted a single time. A much larger clone differs from this one at a single base, so this may be a read error. The chain has TRBV6-1 and TRBJ1-1; D is undetermined. Germline loops: CDR1 MNHNS, CDR2 SASEGT. V lost 5 bases, J lost 4 bases, and 14 bases lay in between. The CDR3 has 14 residues. CDR3 coding DNA: TGTGCCAGCAGTATTATCCGTGTGGGCACTGAAGCTTTCTTT. As protein: CASSIIRVGTEAFF.

The table lists this clonotype with many counts. The chain employs TRBV7-2 and TRBJ2-1; 11 positions agree with TRBD2. Germline-derived CDR1 and CDR2 are SGHTA and FQGNSA. CDR3 size: 15 residues. V was pared by 2 bases and J by 7 bases, with 4 bases of the junction left unmatched. This chain's CDR3 is CASSLSSGRPNEQFF. The CDR3 bases are TGTGCCAGCAGCTTATCTAGCGGGAGGCCGAATGAGCAGTTCTTC. Combining the CDR3 with reference TRBV7-2 and TRBJ2-1 gives the whole variable domain GAGVSQSPSNKVTEKGKDVELRCDPISGHTALYWYRQSLGQGLEFLIYFQGNSAPDKSGLPSDRFSAERTGGSVSTLTIQRTQQEDSAVYLCASSLSSGRPNEQFFGPGTRLTVL.

The table lists this clonotype with many counts. The chain couples TRBV25-1 to TRBJ1-6; D is unclear. The germline gives CDR1 MGHDK, CDR2 SYGVNS. Trimming shortened V by 3 bases and J by 9 bases, and 9 bases separated the two germline ends. The CDR3 covers 13 residues. CDR3 coding DNA: TGTGCCAGCAGTGACAGGTTCGGTTCACCCCTCCACTTT. It encodes CASSDRFGSPLHF.

This clonotype showed up many times. The rearrangement joins TRBV7-2 to TRBJ2-7; TRBD1 agrees at 7 bases. J was trimmed by 2 bases and V by 1 base; bases with no gene match: 5. The CDR3 totals 15 residues. CDR1 is SGHTA and CDR2 is FQGNSA in the germline V gene. CDR3: CASSLGQGNPYEQYF. As DNA, the CDR3 is TGTGCCAGCAGCTTAGGACAGGGAAACCCCTACGAGCAGTACTTC.

This clonotype showed up many times. This chain links TRBV12-3 or TRBV12-4 with TRBJ2-7; 8 nucleotides agree with TRBD1. Unmatched junction bases numbered 7, after V lost 9 bases and J lost 3 bases. The CDR3 is made up of 13 amino acids. CDR3: CASGQGLSYEQYF. The CDR3 DNA reads as TGTGCCAGTGGACAGGGTTTAAGCTACGAGCAGTACTTC.

This clonotype was seen at least ten times. The chain is built from TRBV5-1 and TRBJ2-5; D gene ambiguous. V dropped 1 base and J dropped 3 bases, with 10 bases sitting between them. The CDR3 is 14 residues long. Germline CDR1 SGHRS, CDR2 YFSETQ. The CDR3 spells CASSLSRPKETQYF. The DNA for the CDR3 is TGCGCCAGCAGCTTGAGTCGCCCGAAAGAGACCCAGTACTTC.

Remarks on this clonotype: An end of the junction does not agree with germline; a read error may underlie this. The chain's CDR3 is CSVGRRLATEAFF. CDR3 coding DNA: TGCAGCGTTGGACGCCGGCTGGCCACTGAAGCTTTCTTC. The gene calls are TRBV29-1 and TRBJ1-1; no reliable D call. The CDR3 has 13 amino acids. Per the germline V gene, CDR1 is SQVTM and CDR2 is ANQGSEA.